This T cell receptor (beta chain) is drawn from a study of T-cell reconstitution after alpha-beta-depleted transplantation in children. This clonotype showed up just a few times. A TCRbeta library incorporating unique molecular identifiers was prepared. MiXCR was run by TCRdb on the PCR reads, yielding one entry per CDR3 protein. The sample yields approximately 390,000 distinct CDR3 sequences, about a tenth seen once. The sequence was collected from a human donor who donated a stem cell graft to a child with acute myeloid leukemia. The starting material was PBMCs from the stem cell graft donor, obtained from the stem cell graft.

Here the CDR3 reads CASSFKGGLTQYF. The CDR3 nucleotides are TGTGCCAGCAGTTTTAAGGGTGGTTTGACCCAGTACTTC. The gene calls are TRBV27 and TRBJ2-5; no reliable D call. Per germline, CDR1 MNHEY and CDR2 SMNVEV (reference sequence). The CDR3 is 13 amino acids. Deletions cut 3 bases from V and 7 bases from J, with 12 bases between.